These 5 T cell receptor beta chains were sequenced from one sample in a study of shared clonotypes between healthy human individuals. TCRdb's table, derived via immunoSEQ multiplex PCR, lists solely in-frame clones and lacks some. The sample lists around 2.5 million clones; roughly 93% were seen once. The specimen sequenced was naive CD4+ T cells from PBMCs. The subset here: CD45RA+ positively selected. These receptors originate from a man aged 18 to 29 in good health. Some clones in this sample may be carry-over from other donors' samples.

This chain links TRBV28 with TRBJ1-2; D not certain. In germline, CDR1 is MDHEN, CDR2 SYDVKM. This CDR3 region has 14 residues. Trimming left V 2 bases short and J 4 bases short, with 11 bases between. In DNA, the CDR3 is TGTGCCAGCAGTTTACGGGCGGATGTCTATGGCTACACCTTC. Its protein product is CASSLRADVYGYTF.

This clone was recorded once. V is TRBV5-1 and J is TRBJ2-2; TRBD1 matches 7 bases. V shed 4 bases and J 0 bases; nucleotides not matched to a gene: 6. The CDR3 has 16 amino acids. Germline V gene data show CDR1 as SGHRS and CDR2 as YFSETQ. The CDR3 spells CASSLAQGPNTGELFF. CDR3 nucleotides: TGCGCCAGCAGCCTTGCACAGGGGCCGAACACCGGGGAGCTGTTTTTT.

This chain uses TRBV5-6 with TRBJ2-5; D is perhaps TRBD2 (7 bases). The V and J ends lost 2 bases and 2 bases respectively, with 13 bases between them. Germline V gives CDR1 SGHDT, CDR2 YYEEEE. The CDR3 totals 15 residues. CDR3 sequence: CASSFRRGGQETQYF. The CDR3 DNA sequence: TGTGCCAGCAGCTTCAGAAGGGGGGGGCAAGAGACCCAGTACTTC.

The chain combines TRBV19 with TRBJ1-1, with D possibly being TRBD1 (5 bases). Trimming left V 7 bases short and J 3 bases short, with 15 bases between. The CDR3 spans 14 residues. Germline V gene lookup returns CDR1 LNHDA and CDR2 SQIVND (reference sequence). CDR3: CASTEAGFYTEAFF. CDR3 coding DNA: TGTGCCAGTACGGAAGCAGGGTTCTACACTGAAGCTTTCTTT.

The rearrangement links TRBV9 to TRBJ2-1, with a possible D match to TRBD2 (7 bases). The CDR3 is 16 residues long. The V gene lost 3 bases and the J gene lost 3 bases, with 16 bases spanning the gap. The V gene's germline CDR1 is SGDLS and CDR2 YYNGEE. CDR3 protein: CASSGQGGTNYNEQFF. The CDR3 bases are TGTGCCAGCAGCGGACAAGGGGGGACTAACTACAATGAGCAGTTCTTC.